What follows are 6 T cell receptor beta chains derived from one specimen sequenced in a study of spatial heterogeneity in lung cancer. TCRdb re-called the 5' RACE reads with MiXCR, one entry per CDR3 protein. This sample yields 45,000 or so distinct CDR3 sequences, of which about 7.6% are seen a single time; 10% to 15% belongs to the top ten. Regarding time point: sample taken at primary tumor resection. No cell sorting; template was whole RNA from tumor, lung tissue or PBMC. This material consisted of PBMCs, taken at surgery. These receptors were taken from a female donor with early-stage non-small cell lung cancer.

The chain combines TRBV12-2 with TRBJ1-5. TRBV12-2 is deemed a pseudogene. The CDR3 runs to 14 residues. CDR3 sequence: CASRLTVCNQPQHF. The CDR3, as DNA: TGTGCAAGTCGCCTGACCGTTTGTAATCAGCCCCAGCATTTT.

This clonotype was seen many times. The rearrangement links TRBV6-6 to TRBJ1-1; no reliable D call. This CDR3 has 15 residues. V lost 4 bases, J lost 1 base, and 13 bases lay in between. Germline CDR1 and CDR2: MNHNY and SVGAGI (reference sequence). For the CDR3, the DNA is TGTGCCAGCAGTTCCACGGACTCCGGGAACACTGAAGCTTTCTTT. It yields the protein CASSSTDSGNTEAFF.

Judged by abundance, this clonotype is medium-sized (0.01 to 0.1%). The chain recombines TRBV7-9 with TRBJ2-7, with unresolved D. This CDR3 spans 14 amino acids. The ends were cut back, 0 bases at V and 1 base at J, with 7 bases in the middle. Per germline, CDR1 SEHNR and CDR2 FQNEAQ (reference sequence). The CDR3: CASSLAVGSYEQYF. The CDR3 DNA reads TGTGCCAGCAGCTTAGCCGTCGGGTCCTACGAGCAGTACTTC. The variable domain in full, with the rest retrieved from reference TRBV7-9 and TRBJ2-7, is DTGVSQNPRHKITKRGQNVTFRCDPISEHNRLYWYRQTLGQGPEFLTYFQNEAQLEKSRLLSDRFSAERPKGSFSTLEIQRTEQGDSAMYLCASSLAVGSYEQYFGPGTRLTVT.

This clonotype was observed at least ten times. This rearrangement joins TRBV20-1 to TRBJ2-1, with D perhaps matching TRBD1 (7 bases). Trimming shortened V by 5 bases and J by 8 bases, and 13 bases separated the two germline ends. The CDR3 consists of 12 residues. Germline V gives CDR1 DFQATT, CDR2 SNEGSKA (reference sequence). This CDR3 reads CSAHIRGDEQFF. The CDR3 bases are TGCAGTGCTCATATCAGGGGGGATGAGCAGTTCTTC.

This clonotype was observed many times. The chain has TRBV5-6 and TRBJ2-7; D ambiguous. Looked up from germline, CDR1 is SGHDT and CDR2 is YYEEEE. The CDR3 runs to 13 residues. V was shortened by 4 bases and J by 6 bases, with 14 bases between the two germline ends. Here the CDR3 reads CASSLGPPGEQYF. The CDR3 coding sequence is TGTGCCAGCAGCCTAGGACCCCCGGGCGAGCAGTACTTC.

In its sample, this clonotype was seen a few times. The V call is TRBV27, the J call TRBJ2-1; TRBD2 aligns across 8 bases. The junction had 2 bases not matched to a gene; V was cut back by 3 bases and J by 4 bases. CDR3 length: 14 residues. The germline gives CDR1 MNHEY, CDR2 SMNVEV (reference sequence). The CDR3 region has the DNA TGTGCCAGCAGTTTCGGGGGGGGGTACAATGAGCAGTTCTTC. It specifies CASSFGGGYNEQFF.